The source of this T cell receptor (beta chain) is a study of blood T cells in healthy people across ages. The study recruited healthy Caucasian donors from Russia who were aged roughly 6 to 95. For the second PCR, which ran for about 7 to 11 cycles, a sample-barcoded 5' primer and a J-beta primer mix were used. Researchers report that a template-switch adaptor with 12 random nucleotides tagged each cDNA molecule. Every sample produced at least 2.5 million CDR3-containing paired-end reads. TCRdb called the 5' RACE reads again in MiXCR, with one record for every CDR3 protein. The sample has approximately 1.5 million distinct CDR3 sequences; approximately 32% are singletons. Germline V gene data show CDR1 as LNHNV and CDR2 as YYDKDF (reference sequence). The V and J ends lost 3 bases and 4 bases, in that order; junction bases with no gene match: 5. The CDR3 sequence is 15 residues long. This clonotype was observed a few times.

This sequence originates from a woman aged 25-40 years in good health. The gene calls are TRBV15 and TRBJ2-7; 11 bases are a match to TRBD1. The sequencing input was blood. The CDR3 protein is CATSSWTGGAYEQYF. DNA for the CDR3: TGTGCCACCAGCAGTTGGACAGGGGGCGCATACGAGCAGTACTTC.